What follows are 26 T cell receptor beta chains derived from one specimen sequenced in a study of cytomegalovirus exposure and HLA in healthy donors. This table comes from immunoSEQ multiplex PCR, and its TCRdb copy is limited to in-frame clones, with some not included. Of some 320,000 clones in the sample, about nine tenths were seen once. Sequencing was carried out using PBMCs. The receptors derive from a woman in her twenties or thirties in good health and CMV-seropositive.

The CDR3 protein is CASSVGRGYEQYF. The CDR3 DNA reads TGTGCCAGCTCAGTCGGCCGGGGATACGAGCAGTACTTC. The gene calls are TRBV18 and TRBJ2-7; weak D call: TRBD2 (5 bases). The CDR3 contains 13 residues. Germline loops: CDR1 KGHSH, CDR2 LQKENI. The ends were cut back, 5 bases at V and 4 bases at J, with 12 bases in the middle.

The rearrangement joins TRBV9 to TRBJ1-4; D is ambiguous. The CDR3 length is 14 residues. Trimming left V 3 bases short and J 5 bases short, with 11 bases between. Per the germline V gene, CDR1 is SGDLS and CDR2 is YYNGEE. The CDR3 here is CASSADSMNEKLFF. The CDR3 DNA reads as TGTGCCAGCAGCGCCGATTCCATGAATGAAAAACTGTTTTTT.

The rearrangement joins TRBV2 to TRBJ2-5; 13 bases agree with TRBD2. Germline CDR1 and CDR2: SNHLY and FYNNEI. The CDR3 contains 15 residues. The junction had 3 bases not matched to a gene; V was cut back by 4 bases and J by 4 bases. The DNA of the CDR3 is TGTGCCAGCAGTGGACTAGCGGGGGGTGGAGAGACCCAGTACTTC. It specifies CASSGLAGGGETQYF.

The chain couples TRBV4-3 to TRBJ2-1, with D uncertain. In germline, CDR1 is LGHNA, CDR2 YSLEER. The CDR3 covers 15 residues. Trimming removed 4 bases from V and 0 bases from J, with 10 bases in between. DNA of the CDR3: TGCGCCAGCAGCCTTGCACGGTCCTCCTACAATGAGCAGTTCTTC. Its protein product is CASSLARSSYNEQFF.

The gene calls are TRBV19 and TRBJ2-7, with a possible D match to TRBD2 (7 bases). The CDR3 runs to 16 residues. Deletions cut 3 bases from V and 5 bases from J, with 20 bases between. Germline lookup yields CDR1 LNHDA and CDR2 SQIVND (reference sequence). The CDR3 region has the DNA TGTGCCAGTAGTATGGGTTCGGGGGGCCTCGGGGACGAGCAGTACTTC. This codes for CASSMGSGGLGDEQYF.

The chain employs TRBV29-1 and TRBJ2-1, with a tentative D call TRBD2 (5 bases). The germline gives CDR1 SQVTM, CDR2 ANQGSEA. This CDR3 region has 14 residues. Trimming left V 5 bases short and J 12 bases short, with 23 bases between. The CDR3 bases are TGCAGCGTTCCCTTCGGGGAATCGAGATGGGGGCAGTTCTTC. Its protein product is CSVPFGESRWGQFF.

There are a few counts of this clone. V usage is TRBV7-3 and J usage is TRBJ2-1; TRBD1 agrees at 12 bases. In germline, CDR1 is SGHTA, CDR2 FQGTGA. V shed 5 bases and J 6 bases; nucleotides not matched to a gene: 5. The CDR3 extends over 15 amino acids. The CDR3 bases are TGTGCCAGCAGCCCACGGGACAGGGGGCCCAATGAGCAGTTCTTC. Its translation is CASSPRDRGPNEQFF.

The gene calls are TRBV6-1 and TRBJ1-5, with 7 bases that match TRBD1. The CDR3 is 15 residues long. V dropped 4 bases and J dropped 7; count of bases not matched to a gene: 10. Germline assignment: CDR1 MNHNS and CDR2 SASEGT. This CDR3 is CASSALTGRGQPQHF. CDR3 nucleotides: TGTGCCAGCAGTGCTCTGACAGGGCGGGGGCAGCCCCAGCATTTT.

The rearrangement joins TRBV5-1 to TRBJ2-3; 10 bases are a match to TRBD2. CDR1 is SGHRS and CDR2 is YFSETQ in the germline V gene. V was clipped by 0 bases and J by 2 bases; unmatched bases: 9. The CDR3 spans 18 residues. DNA for the CDR3: TGCGCCAGCAGCTTGGCCACCTTAGCGGGGGGCTTCACAGATACGCAGTATTTT. Translation: CASSLATLAGGFTDTQYF.

The V call is TRBV11-2, the J call TRBJ1-1; D perhaps matches TRBD1 (5 bases). The CDR3 covers 14 residues. Germline CDR1 is SGHAT and CDR2 is FQNNGV. V gave up 2 bases and J gave up 5 bases, with 12 bases separating them. CDR3: CASSLWGVETEAFF. As DNA, the CDR3 is TGTGCCAGCAGCTTATGGGGGGTAGAGACTGAAGCTTTCTTT. The whole variable domain, remainder taken from reference TRBV11-2 and TRBJ1-1, is EAGVAQSPRYKIIEKRQSVAFWCNPISGHATLYWYQQILGQGPKLLIQFQNNGVVDDSQLPKDRFSAERLKGVDSTLKIQPAKLEDSAVYLCASSLWGVETEAFFGQGTRLTVV.

The V call is TRBV6-1, the J call TRBJ1-1; no definite D call. The V and J ends lost 2 bases and 4 bases respectively, with 5 bases between them. CDR1 MNHNS and CDR2 SASEGT come from the germline V gene. The CDR3 has 12 amino acids. Here the CDR3 reads CASSETSTEAFF. The CDR3 region has the DNA TGTGCCAGCAGTGAAACATCCACTGAAGCTTTCTTT.

The rearrangement links TRBV7-6 to TRBJ1-5; TRBD1 matches 7 bases. V gave up 1 base and J gave up 6 bases; unmatched junction bases: 6. The CDR3 covers 15 residues. Per germline, CDR1 SGHVS and CDR2 FNYEAQ. The CDR3 loop is CASSLVGGEGQPQHF. DNA for the CDR3: TGTGCCAGCAGCTTAGTAGGGGGCGAGGGTCAGCCCCAGCATTTT.

This chain links TRBV28 with TRBJ1-1; D unclear. The CDR3 extends over 13 amino acids. V lost 5 bases and J 1 base, leaving 8 bases between the germline ends. Germline lookup yields CDR1 MDHEN and CDR2 SYDVKM. Written as DNA, the CDR3 is TGTGCCAGCAGTCTTACTTGGAACACTGAAGCTTTCTTT. It specifies CASSLTWNTEAFF.

This chain joins TRBV7-9 and TRBJ1-3; the D gene is possibly TRBD1 (5 bases). The V end lost 5 bases, the J end lost 4 bases, and 15 bases lay between the germline ends. Germline assignment: CDR1 SEHNR and CDR2 FQNEAQ (reference sequence). The CDR3 runs to 15 residues. CDR3 loop: CASSISPDTGNTIYF. As DNA, the CDR3 is TGTGCCAGCAGCATCTCCCCGGACACAGGAAACACCATATATTTT.

The chain links TRBV5-1 to TRBJ2-3; D is possibly TRBD2 (6 bases). This CDR3 is 17 amino acids long. Germline CDR1 reads SGHRS; CDR2 reads YFSETQ. V was trimmed by 0 bases and J by 2 bases, leaving 16 bases between them. As DNA, the CDR3 is TGCGCCAGCAGCTTGGAGTCGACGGGACTGAACACAGATACGCAGTATTTT. This sequence encodes CASSLESTGLNTDTQYF.

The chain employs TRBV28 and TRBJ2-7; tentatively, D is TRBD1 (6 bases). The V gene's germline CDR1 is MDHEN and CDR2 SYDVKM. The V and J ends lost 6 bases and 2 bases respectively, with 20 bases between them. This CDR3 has 16 residues. The CDR3 region has the DNA TGTGCCAGCAGCCGCTGGGACACCCTGGGTACCTACGAGCAGTACTTC. Its translation is CASSRWDTLGTYEQYF.

On this clone: The same CDR3 is also encoded by other DNA sequences in this sample. This rearrangement joins TRBV30 to TRBJ1-5; D is uncertain. Germline CDR1 GTSNPN, CDR2 SVGIG (reference sequence). The CDR3 sequence is 13 residues long. Trimming stripped 2 bases from V and 2 bases from J, with 7 bases between. CDR3 DNA: TGTGCCTGGAGTACCGGGGGCAATCAGCCCCAGCATTTT. Its translation is CAWSTGGNQPQHF.

V usage is TRBV7-3 and J usage is TRBJ2-7; the match to TRBD1 covers 10 bases. V was clipped by 1 base and J by 9 bases; unmatched bases: 6. The germline V gene has CDR1 SGHTA and CDR2 FQGTGA. The CDR3 loop spans 14 amino acids. The CDR3: CASSLKGQGTPQYF. In nucleotides, the CDR3 is TGTGCCAGCAGCTTAAAGGGACAGGGGACGCCGCAGTACTTC.

The CDR3 here is CASSLQGRVDIQYF. The CDR3, as DNA: TGTGCCAGCAGCCTACAGGGGAGGGTGGACATTCAGTACTTC. The chain is built from TRBV7-9 and TRBJ2-4; the D gene could be TRBD1 or TRBD2 (7 bases each). This CDR3 spans 14 amino acids. V lost 5 bases and J 8 bases, leaving 16 bases between the germline ends. Germline CDR1 and CDR2: SEHNR and FQNEAQ (reference sequence).

The gene calls are TRBV25-1 and TRBJ2-7; 8 bases are a match to TRBD2. This CDR3 is built from 18 residues. Germline lookup yields CDR1 MGHDK and CDR2 SYGVNS. With 6 bases clipped from V and 3 bases from J, the junction kept 19 bases outside the gene matches. This CDR3 is CASRRGGTSIGFFYEQYF. The CDR3 DNA follows: TGTGCCAGCAGAAGGGGAGGGACTAGTATCGGATTCTTCTACGAGCAGTACTTC.

The rearrangement joins TRBV23-1 to TRBJ2-7; D gene uncertain. TRBV23-1 is placed among ORFs of uncertain function. The CDR3 sequence is 16 residues long. V lost 8 bases and J 0 bases, leaving 20 bases between the germline ends. The DNA of the CDR3 is TGCGCCAGCGCACTTATCTCCGTACTAAGCTCCTACGAGCAGTACTTC. It specifies CASALISVLSSYEQYF.

V usage is TRBV5-6 and J usage is TRBJ2-7, with TRBD2 as a possible D gene (5 bases). Germline-derived CDR1 and CDR2 are SGHDT and YYEEEE. With 4 bases removed from V and 5 bases from J, the gap between germline ends came to 13 bases. The CDR3 contains 13 residues. The CDR3 protein is CASSIRGSDEQYF. DNA of the CDR3: TGTGCCAGCAGCATTAGAGGGTCCGACGAGCAGTACTTC.

The chain couples TRBV11-2 to TRBJ2-1, with D tentatively TRBD1 or TRBD2 (5 bases each). This CDR3 has 15 amino acids. Germline CDR1 is SGHAT and CDR2 is FQNNGV. V was clipped by 2 bases and J by 4 bases, with 12 bases between them. The CDR3 nucleotides read TGTGCCAGCAGCTTAAGGGGTGGGGAGTACAATGAGCAGTTCTTC. Its translation is CASSLRGGEYNEQFF.

The count of this clone is one. The chain recombines TRBV5-4 with TRBJ2-7; tentative D call: TRBD2 (6 bases). V was pared by 6 bases and J by 6 bases, with 22 bases between. The CDR3 is made up of 15 amino acids. Germline CDR1 SGHNT, CDR2 YYREEE (reference sequence). CDR3 residues: CASTRDGGGSSEQYF. DNA of the CDR3: TGTGCCAGCACCCGGGACGGCGGAGGGTCAAGCGAGCAGTACTTC. The complete variable domain, with remaining parts taken from reference TRBV5-4 and TRBJ2-7, reads ETGVTQSPTHLIKTRGQQVTLRCSSQSGHNTVSWYQQALGQGPQFIFQYYREEENGRGNFPPRFSGLQFPNYSSELNVNALELDDSALYLCASTRDGGGSSEQYFGPGTRLTVT.

This clone came up once. This chain connects TRBV5-4 to TRBJ1-2; TRBD1 agrees at 9 bases. With V trimmed by 3 bases and J by 4 bases, 13 bases remained unmatched. The CDR3 has 17 residues. Germline values: CDR1 SGHNT, CDR2 YYREEE (reference sequence). CDR3 protein: CASSSGQGTPTIYGYTF. The CDR3 nucleotides read TGTGCCAGCAGCTCAGGACAGGGGACACCCACTATCTATGGCTACACCTTC.

The gene calls are TRBV5-1 and TRBJ2-7; D uncertain. Germline V gene lookup returns CDR1 SGHRS and CDR2 YFSETQ. This CDR3 is 13 amino acids long. Trimming took off 2 bases at V and 1 base at J, with 7 bases between the two ends. In DNA, the CDR3 is TGCGCCAGCAGCTTAGAGGCTTCCTACGAGCAGTACTTC. The encoded protein is CASSLEASYEQYF.